This T cell receptor (beta chain) was recorded in a study of cytomegalovirus exposure and HLA in healthy donors. This clone was recorded a few times. It was with 60 Vbeta and 13 Jbeta primers that the PCR ran. Profiling relied on immunoSEQ multiplex PCR, and the TCRdb table lists in-frame clones only, not all of them. The sample lists 170,000 or so clones; around 80% were seen once. V lost 7 bases to trimming and J lost 8 bases, with 20 bases between them. Germline V gene data show CDR1 as ENHRY and CDR2 as SYGVKD. The CDR3 totals 14 residues. The V gene is TRBV10-3, the J gene TRBJ1-2, with a possible D match to TRBD1 (5 bases). This sequence was found in a woman aged 50 to 60 in good health and CMV-seropositive. The sequencing sample was made of PBMCs. CDR3 bases: TGTGCCATCATAGTTCGGGGGGGGTGGGGCGGCTACACCTTC. Its translation: CAIIVRGGWGGYTF.